This TCR beta chain was sequenced in a study of shared clonotypes between healthy human individuals. Concerning this clone: Its target is unknown.

Assay used: immunoSEQ multiplex PCR; TCRdb lists only in-frame clones, some missing. The table records about 820,000 clones, about 92% of them present only once. The CDR3 is made up of 12 amino acids. V dropped 3 bases and J dropped 5 bases, with 7 bases sitting between them. Germline V gene sequence: CDR1 LNHDA, CDR2 SQIVND (reference sequence). Positively selected for CCR7, the CD45RO-negative cells used as naive CD8 cells excluded terminally differentiated effector memory CD45RA+ cells. Findings and caveats of the study: Enrolling few donors narrowed the genetic and exposure-history diversity that was represented. Relative to memory subsets, naive subsets generally showed larger estimated richness. Non-shared clonotypes had lower generation probabilities than clonotypes shared by all four sorted-subset donors.

The genes are TRBV19 and TRBJ1-1; D call uncertain. Sequences were obtained from naive CD8+ T cells sorted from blood. The TCR originated in a man aged 30 to 39 in good health. The CDR3 spells CASSIERTEAFF. The CDR3 nucleotides are TGTGCCAGTAGTATCGAGAGGACTGAAGCTTTCTTT.